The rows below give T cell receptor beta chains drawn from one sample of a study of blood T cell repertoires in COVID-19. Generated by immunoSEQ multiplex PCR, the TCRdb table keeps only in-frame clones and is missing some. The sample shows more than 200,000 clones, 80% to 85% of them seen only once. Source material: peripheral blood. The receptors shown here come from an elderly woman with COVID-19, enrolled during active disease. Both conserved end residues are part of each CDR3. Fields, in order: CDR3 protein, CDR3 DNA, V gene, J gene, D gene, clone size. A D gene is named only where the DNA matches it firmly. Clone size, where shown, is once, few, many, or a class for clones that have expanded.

CDR3aa: CASSLPLHRTSGTEAFF
CDR3nt: TGTGCCAGCAGCTTACCGTTACACAGGACCAGCGGGACTGAAGCTTTCTTT
v_gene: TRBV11-3
j_gene: TRBJ1-1
d_gene: -
abundance: -

CDR3aa: CASSAQGGNQPQHF
CDR3nt: TGTGCCAGCAGCGCTCAGGGGGGCAATCAGCCCCAGCATTTT
v_gene: TRBV9
j_gene: TRBJ1-5
d_gene: TRBD1
abundance: -

CDR3aa: CASSLGQGARGGTDTQYF
CDR3nt: TGTGCCAGCAGCTTGGGACAGGGGGCGCGAGGGGGCACAGATACGCAGTATTTT
v_gene: TRBV7-8
j_gene: TRBJ2-3
d_gene: TRBD1
abundance: -

CDR3aa: CASSPTGGQGDTEAFF
CDR3nt: TGTGCCAGCTCACCCACCGGGGGACAGGGAGACACTGAAGCTTTCTTT
v_gene: TRBV18
j_gene: TRBJ1-1
d_gene: TRBD1
abundance: -

CDR3aa: CATRDRLNTEAFF
CDR3nt: TGTGCCACCCGGGACAGGCTTAACACTGAAGCTTTCTTT
v_gene: TRBV6-5
j_gene: TRBJ1-1
d_gene: TRBD1
abundance: -

CDR3aa: CASSPRGQERAEPQHF
CDR3nt: TGTGCCAGTAGTCCCAGGGGACAGGAACGGGCAGAGCCCCAGCATTTT
v_gene: TRBV19
j_gene: TRBJ1-5
d_gene: TRBD1
abundance: -

CDR3aa: CASSLGRDRANSPLHF
CDR3nt: TGTGCCAGCAGCTTGGGACGAGACAGGGCGAATTCACCCCTCCACTTT
v_gene: TRBV5-5
j_gene: TRBJ1-6
d_gene: TRBD1
abundance: -

CDR3aa: CATSDGASGVREQFF
CDR3nt: TGTGCCACCAGTGACGGGGCTAGCGGGGTGCGTGAGCAGTTCTTC
v_gene: TRBV24-1
j_gene: TRBJ2-1
d_gene: TRBD2
abundance: -

CDR3aa: CASSQVGGVGYGYTF
CDR3nt: TGTGCCAGCAGCCAAGTGGGGGGGGTCGGCTATGGCTACACCTTC
v_gene: TRBV3-1/TRBV3-2
j_gene: TRBJ1-2
d_gene: -
abundance: -

CDR3aa: CASSQTGGTQPQHF
CDR3nt: TGTGCCAGCAGTCAGACAGGGGGTACACAGCCCCAGCATTTT
v_gene: TRBV6-5
j_gene: TRBJ1-5
d_gene: TRBD1
abundance: -

CDR3aa: CASSDPGYEQYF
CDR3nt: TGTGCCAGCAGCGACCCGGGCTACGAGCAGTACTTC
v_gene: TRBV7-2
j_gene: TRBJ2-7
d_gene: -
abundance: once

CDR3aa: CASSSGLNTEAFF
CDR3nt: TGTGCCAGCAGCAGCGGGCTTAACACTGAAGCTTTCTTT
v_gene: TRBV7-9
j_gene: TRBJ1-1
d_gene: -
abundance: once

CDR3aa: CASSPTGYYGYTF
CDR3nt: TGTGCCAGCAGTCCTACAGGATACTATGGCTACACCTTC
v_gene: TRBV27
j_gene: TRBJ1-2
d_gene: -
abundance: few

CDR3aa: CASSNRGNTIYF
CDR3nt: TGTGCCAGCAGTAACAGGGGAAACACCATATATTTT
v_gene: TRBV28
j_gene: TRBJ1-3
d_gene: -
abundance: -

CDR3aa: CASSLRRTSGNYNEQFF
CDR3nt: TGTGCCAGCAGCCTGAGACGGACTAGCGGGAACTACAATGAGCAGTTCTTC
v_gene: TRBV14
j_gene: TRBJ2-1
d_gene: TRBD2
abundance: once

CDR3aa: CASSLLAGGNTGELFF
CDR3nt: TGTGCCAGCAGCTTACTAGCGGGGGGCAACACCGGGGAGCTGTTTTTT
v_gene: TRBV7-2
j_gene: TRBJ2-2
d_gene: TRBD2
abundance: once